This T cell receptor beta chain appears in the sequencing data of a study of long-term antiretroviral therapy in people with HIV (dated 2022 in TCRdb). As for the study more broadly: The earliest samples were collected roughly a decade before the 2015 WHO recommendation for immediate ART, at a time when ART was usually postponed until CD4 counts fell. A retrospective serial study tested whether ART initiation and durable HIV suppression were associated with changes in peripheral blood TRB repertoire composition and diversity. About 40% of the 30 participants with HIV were female. No cross-contamination during QIAcube processing was shown when test extractions of a monoclonal T-cell line were performed alongside fewer than 40 polyclonal samples. From some 33 adults with confirmed HIV infection, the cohort provided 150 to 200 cryopreserved PBMC samples, gathered serially across a mean of about 6 years (range 1-12). What the research found in general, with its limitations: The samples span the years 2004 to 2017, and the ART regimens used may be less effective than current regimens. HIV repertoires had narrower CDR3 length ranges than controls, and the network structure suggested an antigen-experienced repertoire that shifted only slightly toward naive after ART. At every time point, the repertoire was dominated by expanded TRB clones first identified before ART initiation, although this dominance fluctuated and, in many PLHIV, declined after ART. Because cell numbers in pre-ART samples were limited, unsorted PBMC were profiled instead of sorted CD4+ and CD8+ T cells. ART initiation was associated with a significant increase in TRB diversity, but diversity stayed significantly below transplant donor controls even after long-term ART. Limited PBMC availability meant only the TCR beta chain was sequenced, without alpha chain pairing. Inferences about post-ART repertoire changes were limited because no data were available on ART adherence, viral resistance or therapy changes.

The immunoSEQ hsTCRB v3.0 assay was used at survey level resolution for TRB variable region sequencing. The targeted TRB sequencing depth was about 40,000-55,000 T-cell genomes per sample. TRB libraries were pooled and sequenced on an Illumina MiSeq using a v3 150-cycle kit. On the authors' methods: Repertoire analysis ran in R within a reproducible Nextflow workflow covering QC, data transformation and analysis. LymphoSeq2, an R package for AIRR-Seq data exploration, was used to implement custom analyses. A handful of samples that yielded fewer than 5000 total TRB sequences were excluded, so that some 190 HIV repertoires were analyzed. Among the roughly 200 retained HIV repertoires, 55 to 60 were collected before ART initiation and over 120 were collected after ART initiation. Each repertoire was downsampled to 5000 TRB nucleotide sequences, and summary statistics were averaged across 100 downsampling iterations. Only TRB sequences with CDR3 regions of at least seven amino acids were retained for analysis. Two measures captured diversity: a Shannon entropy-derived clonality score and the Gini coefficient. In repertoire networks, the top 5000 CDR3 amino acid sequences were linked whenever an edit distance of one separated two sequences. For TRB CDR3 amino acid sequences, GLIPH2 was used to predict antigen specificity groups and MHC restriction. To flag known CMV, EBV, HIV or tissue antigen associations, CDR3 amino acid sequences were matched against VDJdb and McPAS-TCR. Pre-ART, post-ART and control groups were compared with Wilcoxon signed-rank tests and Holm-Bonferroni correction. TCRdb carries this immuneACCESS record with in-frame sequences only. Its versions omit some clonotypes, under half of them owing to an unresolved V gene in the studies checked, with the rest unexplained. Clone size and V and J calls were adopted from that table, with D and trimming inferred from the DNA. A total of under 30,000 clones appear in this sample, around 86% of them only once. The ten most abundant clones make up about 3.5% of the sample.

The germline V gene (reference sequence) yields LNHDA for CDR1 and SQIVND for CDR2. V is cut by 8 bases and J by 7 bases, and the space between the germline ends is 15 bases. There are 14 amino acids in the CDR3, from cysteine to phenylalanine inclusive. Of all the DNA, just the CDR3 is kept, 42 bases in frame from base 1. Participants were included only if at least one PBMC sample before ART initiation and at least two post-ART samples were available. All participants with HIV were treated in the United States of America. Before DNA extraction, cryopreserved samples of roughly 0.85-11 million PBMC were thawed and then washed. At the time of the earliest PBMC sample for each participant with HIV, ages ranged from roughly 20 to 60 years. PBMC samples from each participant spanned 1-4 timepoints before ART initiation and 2-8 timepoints after ART initiation, with a median of 7 samples. For every participant, serial HIV viral load, CD4+ T-cell count, ART history and demographic data were obtained. A Qiagen kit on a QIAcube was used to extract genomic DNA from unsorted PBMC, with samples processed in batches of 12.

Comments on this clone: Its specific antigen is unknown. The input lacks base qualities; no much larger clone sits a single base away.

The rearranged chain carries TRBV19 and TRBJ1-6; TRBD1 might be the D gene, on 5 matching bases. This receptor was identified in a woman aged 25 to 39 with HIV. Sequenced here: unsorted PBMCs, sampled 1.9 years after starting antiretroviral therapy. The CDR3 region reads CASAEGTSNSPLHF. The nucleotide sequence reads as follows: TGTGCCAGTGCCGAAGGGACGTCGAATTCACCCCTCCACTTT.